In this sample, the clone carrying this TCR beta chain turned up a few times. This specimen comes from a study of blood T cell repertoires in COVID-19. The overall study: Samples of COVID-19 (acute and convalescent) were obtained from the United States, Italy and Spain. Sample material is recorded as cDNA or gDNA derived from T cells, B-cell-depleted T cells, or PBMCs.

The assay was immunoSEQ multiplex PCR, and TCRdb's table has in-frame clones only and misses some. The data show 170,000 or so clones, approximately 80% seen once. Germline lookup yields CDR1 SGHTS and CDR2 YDEGEE. The CDR3 is 13 residues long. Trimming took off 0 bases at V and 4 bases at J, with 7 bases between the two ends. The chain employs TRBV5-8 and TRBJ2-5; D remains ambiguous. The TCR originated in a woman aged 55 to 70 with acute or convalescent COVID-19. The sample taken for sequencing was peripheral blood. In DNA form, the CDR3 reads TGTGCCAGCAGCTTGGCCCTACCAGAGACCCAGTACTTC. This translates into CASSLALPETQYF.